The 32 T cell receptor beta chains below come from one sample, sequenced in a study of shared clonotypes between healthy human individuals. This table comes from immunoSEQ multiplex PCR, and its TCRdb copy is limited to in-frame clones, with some not included. The sample shows 1.4 million or so clones, about 98.5% of them seen only once. The material sequenced was naive CD4+ T cells sorted from blood. Subset described: CD45RA+ positively selected. The receptor set was obtained from a man in his thirties or forties in good health.

J is TRBJ2-7 and V is TRBV9, with D unresolved. The CDR3 extends over 16 amino acids. Trimming removed 4 bases at V and 0 bases at J, with 17 bases between. The germline gives CDR1 SGDLS, CDR2 YYNGEE. The CDR3 loop reads CASSLHVGLISYEQYF. CDR3 nucleotide sequence: TGTGCCAGCAGCCTCCATGTCGGGCTGATCTCCTACGAGCAGTACTTC. Full variable domain (missing parts from reference TRBV9 and TRBJ2-7): DSGVTQTPKHLITATGQRVTLRCSPRSGDLSVYWYQQSLDQGLQFLIQYYNGEERAKGNILERFSAQQFPDLHSELNLSSLELGDSALYFCASSLHVGLISYEQYFGPGTRLTVT.

This clone was seen once. The sample carries other DNA sequences with the same CDR3. The chain couples TRBV5-4 to TRBJ2-3, with D unclear. CDR1 SGHNT and CDR2 YYREEE come from the germline V gene (reference sequence). V lost 0 bases and J 2 bases, leaving 7 bases between the germline ends. The CDR3 runs to 14 residues. This CDR3 reads CASSLGQYTDTQYF. The CDR3, as DNA: TGTGCCAGCAGCTTGGGGCAGTACACAGATACGCAGTATTTT.

The V call is TRBV30, the J call TRBJ2-3, with 7 bases identical to TRBD1. The V segment lost 3 bases and the J segment 1 base; nucleotides outside the gene matches: 1. There are 13 residues in the CDR3. Per the germline V gene, CDR1 is GTSNPN and CDR2 is SVGIG (reference sequence). CDR3 sequence reads: CAWSGQGTDTQYF. CDR3 nucleotide sequence: TGTGCCTGGAGCGGACAGGGCACAGATACGCAGTATTTT.

The V gene is TRBV14, the J gene TRBJ2-1, with 11 bases fitting TRBD2. In germline, CDR1 is SGHDN, CDR2 FVKESK. This CDR3 is 17 amino acids long. Germline trimming cut 1 base from V and 5 bases from J; bases unmatched to any gene: 7. In nucleotides, the CDR3 is TGTGCCAGCAGCCAAGGGACTAGCGGGCGTAGGAACAATGAGCAGTTCTTC. The encoded protein is CASSQGTSGRRNNEQFF.

This sequence joins TRBV4-3 and TRBJ2-2, with 7 bases matching TRBD1. The V segment lost 1 base and the J segment 2 bases; nucleotides outside the gene matches: 16. CDR1 is LGHNA and CDR2 is YSLEER in the germline V gene. The CDR3 has 20 residues. This CDR3 is CASSQGWRLVRDRNTGELFF. In DNA form, the CDR3 reads TGCGCCAGCAGCCAAGGCTGGAGGTTAGTCCGGGACAGAAACACCGGGGAGCTGTTTTTT.

The chain links TRBV4-1 to TRBJ2-5; D gene ambiguous. The germline V and J ends were trimmed by 1 base and 4 bases, with 13 bases remaining between them. There are 15 residues in the CDR3. Germline CDR1 is MGHRA and CDR2 is YSYEKL. Here the CDR3 reads CASSQVGVSGETQYF. DNA for the CDR3: TGCGCCAGCAGCCAAGTCGGAGTATCCGGAGAGACCCAGTACTTC.

A word on this clone: Other DNA sequences in this specimen translate into the identical CDR3. The gene calls are TRBV9 and TRBJ1-1; D is undetermined. The CDR3 is 14 residues long. V lost 0 bases to trimming and J lost 0 bases, with 6 bases between them. Germline CDR1 reads SGDLS; CDR2 reads YYNGEE. DNA for the CDR3: TGTGCCAGCAGCGTAGGATCGGTGAACACTGAAGCTTTCTTT. As protein: CASSVGSVNTEAFF.

About this clone itself: Mismatch with germline at one junction end may stem from a read error. This chain uses TRBV6-1 with TRBJ2-7; a possible D gene is TRBD1 (5 bases). CDR1 and CDR2 (germline): MNHNS, SASEGT. CDR3 length: 14 residues. In DNA form, the CDR3 reads TGTGCCAGCAGGGAAGGGGCAGATTCCTACGAGCAGTACTTC. This gives the protein CASREGADSYEQYF.

The chain has TRBV2 and TRBJ2-7, with a possible D match to TRBD1 (6 bases). The CDR3 is made up of 13 amino acids. Germline-derived CDR1 and CDR2 are SNHLY and FYNNEI. The V end was cut by 9 bases, the J end by 6 bases, with 18 bases between. For the CDR3, the DNA is TGTGCCAGTGGACAGCCAGCAATTGGCGAGCAGTACTTC. Residues: CASGQPAIGEQYF.

The V and J genes are TRBV5-4 and TRBJ2-1, with D possibly being TRBD1 or TRBD2 (5 bases each). Between the trimmed V and J ends, which lost 3 bases and 8 bases, there was a span of 15 bases. Germline values: CDR1 SGHNT, CDR2 YYREEE (reference sequence). This CDR3 is built from 14 residues. CDR3 nucleotides: TGTGCCAGCAGCTCGGGACCAAGGGTGGATGAGCAGTTCTTC. It yields the protein CASSSGPRVDEQFF. The full variable domain, completed using reference TRBV5-4 and TRBJ2-1, is ETGVTQSPTHLIKTRGQQVTLRCSSQSGHNTVSWYQQALGQGPQFIFQYYREEENGRGNFPPRFSGLQFPNYSSELNVNALELDDSALYLCASSSGPRVDEQFFGPGTRLTVL.

This clone was seen a single time. V and J are TRBV5-1 and TRBJ1-5; 7 bases are shared with TRBD1. From germline, CDR1 is SGHRS and CDR2 YFSETQ. V was pared by 3 bases and J by 2 bases, with 2 bases of the junction left unmatched. This CDR3 has 14 residues. CDR3 sequence reads: CASSWTGGNQPQHF. CDR3 DNA: TGCGCCAGCAGCTGGACAGGCGGCAATCAGCCCCAGCATTTT.

The V and J genes are TRBV6-1 and TRBJ1-5, with 7 bases identical to TRBD1. The germline gives CDR1 MNHNS, CDR2 SASEGT. The CDR3 has 14 amino acids. Losses at the gene ends were 4 bases for V and 7 bases for J; bases not matched to a gene: 7. Here the CDR3 DNA reads TGTGCCAGCAGTGTACAGGGGCGAGGACAGCCCCAGCATTTT. This sequence encodes CASSVQGRGQPQHF.

This chain uses TRBV25-1 with TRBJ2-1; TRBD1 is a possible D gene (5 bases). The CDR3 sequence is 15 residues long. The V end lost 2 bases, the J end lost 8 bases, and 16 bases lay between the germline ends. Germline values: CDR1 MGHDK, CDR2 SYGVNS. The CDR3 reads CASSEHVQGADEQFF. CDR3 sequence (DNA): TGTGCCAGCAGTGAACATGTCCAGGGTGCGGATGAGCAGTTCTTC.

The chain has TRBV30 and TRBJ1-3; D gene unclear. In germline, CDR1 is GTSNPN, CDR2 SVGIG (reference sequence). The V gene lost 3 bases and the J gene lost 0 bases, with 9 bases spanning the gap. This CDR3 is 14 amino acids long. CDR3 sequence (DNA): TGTGCCTGGAGCTTGGGGAGCTCTGGAAACACCATATATTTT. Translated: CAWSLGSSGNTIYF.

The chain is built from TRBV27 and TRBJ2-7; D could derive from TRBD1 or TRBD2 (6 bases each). This CDR3 region has 15 residues. The germline V and J ends were trimmed by 1 base and 6 bases, with 16 bases remaining between them. Looked up from germline, CDR1 is MNHEY and CDR2 is SMNVEV (reference sequence). The CDR3 region is CASSLWSTGASEQYF. The CDR3 region has the DNA TGTGCCAGCAGTTTATGGTCTACGGGGGCCTCCGAGCAGTACTTC.

V and J are TRBV6-5 and TRBJ2-1; a possible D gene is TRBD2 (6 bases). Per the germline V gene, CDR1 is MNHEY and CDR2 is SVGAGI. CDR3 length equals 16 residues. The V gene lost 4 bases and the J gene lost 10 bases, with 23 bases spanning the gap. CDR3 in amino acids: CASSSPGLEARGEQFF. In DNA, the CDR3 is TGTGCCAGCAGTTCCCCTGGGCTAGAAGCCCGGGGGGAGCAGTTCTTC.

Regarding this clone: The same CDR3 arises from other DNA sequences in this sample as well. This rearrangement joins TRBV2 to TRBJ2-7; no firm D call. Germline V gives CDR1 SNHLY, CDR2 FYNNEI. The germline V and J ends were trimmed by 5 bases and 3 bases, with 5 bases remaining between them. The CDR3 loop spans 11 amino acids. In DNA, the CDR3 is TGTGCCAGCAGTCTTCTCTACGAGCAGTACTTC. Translation: CASSLLYEQYF.

The CDR3 region is CASSPGTASSGNTIYF. CDR3 bases: TGTGCCAGCTCACCCGGGACTGCGAGCTCTGGAAACACCATATATTTT. The chain is built from TRBV18 and TRBJ1-3, with a weak D call TRBD1 (5 bases). Per germline, CDR1 KGHSH and CDR2 LQKENI. Trimming pared 3 bases from V and 0 bases from J, leaving 12 bases between. The CDR3 totals 16 residues.

The rearrangement joins TRBV5-4 to TRBJ2-5; the match to TRBD2 covers 10 bases. Germline V gives CDR1 SGHNT, CDR2 YYREEE (reference sequence). V shed 2 bases, J shed 5 bases, and the junction held 9 bases outside the gene matches. The CDR3 is 16 amino acids. The CDR3 is CASSFYLAGGGETQYF. The DNA of the CDR3 is TGTGCCAGCAGCTTTTACTTAGCGGGAGGAGGGGAGACCCAGTACTTC. The full variable domain, in which reference TRBV5-4 and TRBJ2-5 provide the parts outside the CDR3, is ETGVTQSPTHLIKTRGQQVTLRCSSQSGHNTVSWYQQALGQGPQFIFQYYREEENGRGNFPPRFSGLQFPNYSSELNVNALELDDSALYLCASSFYLAGGGETQYFGPGTRLLVL.

This chain connects TRBV29-1 to TRBJ1-2; 7 nucleotides match TRBD1. The junction had 7 bases not matched to a gene; V was cut back by 8 bases and J by 7 bases. Germline CDR1 is SQVTM and CDR2 is ANQGSEA. This CDR3 is built from 11 residues. CDR3 residues: CSTTGSGGYTF. The CDR3, as DNA: TGCAGCACGACAGGGTCGGGTGGCTACACCTTC.

This clone was observed once. The J gene is TRBJ2-2, the V gene TRBV28; D not resolved. This CDR3 has 15 residues. V lost 5 bases and J 3 bases, leaving 13 bases between the germline ends. The germline V gene encodes CDR1 MDHEN and CDR2 SYDVKM. DNA for the CDR3: TGTGCCAGCAGTCAACGGAAGGGCCACACCGGGGAGCTGTTTTTT. Amino acids: CASSQRKGHTGELFF.

This chain joins TRBV19 and TRBJ1-5; 9 bases line up with TRBD1. V dropped 5 bases and J dropped 9; count of bases not matched to a gene: 14. The CDR3 sequence is 16 residues long. The germline CDR1 and CDR2 sequences are LNHDA and SQIVND (reference sequence). CDR3 DNA: TGTGCCAGTAGTCCGGTAGGACAGGGGCCCGGTCGGCCCCAGCATTTT. As protein: CASSPVGQGPGRPQHF.

A single count supports this clone. Other DNA sequences in the same sample also yield this CDR3. V gene TRBV9 combines with J gene TRBJ2-3, with 11 bases that match TRBD2. Per the germline V gene, CDR1 is SGDLS and CDR2 is YYNGEE. With 2 bases clipped from V and 2 bases from J, the junction kept 4 bases outside the gene matches. The CDR3 is 16 residues long. DNA for the CDR3: TGTGCCAGCAGCGTCGGGACTAGCGGATACACAGATACGCAGTATTTT. Its protein is CASSVGTSGYTDTQYF.

The chain joins TRBV7-9 to TRBJ2-5; 8 bases line up with TRBD2. Per the germline V gene, CDR1 is SEHNR and CDR2 is FQNEAQ (reference sequence). There are 15 residues in the CDR3. V trimming: 3 bases; J trimming: 4 bases; junction bases outside the gene matches: 7. The CDR3 reads CASSFDGRVAETQYF. The CDR3 bases are TGTGCCAGCAGCTTTGACGGGAGGGTTGCAGAGACCCAGTACTTC.

The V call is TRBV2, the J call TRBJ1-2; tentatively, D is TRBD1 (5 bases). The CDR3 is 13 amino acids. Germline CDR1 and CDR2: SNHLY and FYNNEI. V lost 7 bases, J lost 9 bases, and 18 bases lay in between. CDR3 amino acids: CASTWDFSGSYTF. The CDR3, as DNA: TGTGCCAGCACATGGGACTTTTCTGGGAGCTACACCTTC.

The J gene is TRBJ2-2, the V gene TRBV5-4; 7 bases match TRBD2. The CDR3 is 18 amino acids. The J segment lost 0 bases and the V segment lost 4 bases, leaving 12 bases of the junction unmatched. Per germline, CDR1 SGHNT and CDR2 YYREEE (reference sequence). CDR3 in amino acids: CASSPTNLLAANTGELFF. In nucleotides, the CDR3 is TGTGCCAGCAGCCCAACTAACCTGCTAGCGGCGAACACCGGGGAGCTGTTTTTT. The complete variable domain, with remaining parts taken from reference TRBV5-4 and TRBJ2-2, reads ETGVTQSPTHLIKTRGQQVTLRCSSQSGHNTVSWYQQALGQGPQFIFQYYREEENGRGNFPPRFSGLQFPNYSSELNVNALELDDSALYLCASSPTNLLAANTGELFFGEGSRLTVL.

The chain recombines TRBV5-6 with TRBJ2-5; possibly TRBD1 for D (6 bases). V dropped 5 bases and J dropped 0 bases, with 14 bases sitting between them. CDR1 and CDR2 (germline): SGHDT, YYEEEE. The CDR3 extends over 15 amino acids. CDR3: CASSRQVPNQETQYF. CDR3 DNA sequence: TGTGCCAGCAGTAGACAGGTCCCCAACCAAGAGACCCAGTACTTC.

The gene calls are TRBV11-2 and TRBJ2-7, with D tentatively TRBD1 (6 bases). The CDR3 extends over 14 amino acids. The germline V gene encodes CDR1 SGHAT and CDR2 FQNNGV. V lost 6 bases and J lost 4, with 16 bases in between. In DNA form, the CDR3 reads TGTGCCAGCAGTCTAATCAGGGGACGGTACGAGCAGTACTTC. Amino acids: CASSLIRGRYEQYF.

The rearrangement joins TRBV28 to TRBJ1-2; D unresolved. The length of the CDR3 is 13 residues. CDR1 and CDR2 (germline): MDHEN, SYDVKM. The V end lost 2 bases, the J end lost 2 bases, and 6 bases lay between the germline ends. This chain's CDR3 is CASSLPRNYGYTF. In nucleotides, the CDR3 is TGTGCCAGCAGTTTACCTCGGAACTATGGCTACACCTTC.

The chain has TRBV10-3 and TRBJ2-2; D ambiguous. This CDR3 is 15 amino acids long. Germline V CDR1 and CDR2: ENHRY, SYGVKD. The ends were cut back, 2 bases at V and 2 bases at J, with 9 bases in the middle. CDR3 sequence reads: CAISEQLGNTGELFF. CDR3 DNA: TGTGCCATCAGTGAGCAGTTGGGTAACACCGGGGAGCTGTTTTTT.

About this clone itself: Within the sample, other DNA sequences also encode this same CDR3. The J gene is TRBJ2-7, the V gene TRBV2; D unclear. Per the germline V gene, CDR1 is SNHLY and CDR2 is FYNNEI. V lost 6 bases and J lost 2, with 2 bases in between. The CDR3 consists of 10 residues. As DNA, the CDR3 is TGTGCCAGCAGCGCCTACGAGCAGTACTTC. Its translation: CASSAYEQYF.

This chain's CDR3 is CAISFGFEGGEQYF. The DNA of the CDR3 is TGTGCCATCAGTTTTGGCTTCGAAGGGGGGGAGCAGTACTTC. J is TRBJ2-7 and V is TRBV10-3; the D call may be TRBD1 or TRBD2 (6 bases each). Trimming removed 5 bases from V and 7 bases from J, with 18 bases in between. This CDR3 has 14 residues. Germline V CDR1 and CDR2: ENHRY, SYGVKD.